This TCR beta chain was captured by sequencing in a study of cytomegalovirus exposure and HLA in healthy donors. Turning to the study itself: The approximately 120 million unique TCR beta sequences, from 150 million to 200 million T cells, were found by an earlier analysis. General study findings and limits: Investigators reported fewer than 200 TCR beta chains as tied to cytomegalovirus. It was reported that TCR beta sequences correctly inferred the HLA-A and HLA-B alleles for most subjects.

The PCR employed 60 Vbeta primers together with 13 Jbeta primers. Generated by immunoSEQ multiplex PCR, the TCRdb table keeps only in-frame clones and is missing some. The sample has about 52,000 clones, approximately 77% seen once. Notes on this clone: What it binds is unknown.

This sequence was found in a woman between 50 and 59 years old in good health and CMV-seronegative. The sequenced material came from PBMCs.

CDR3 sequence (DNA): TGTGCCAGTAGTATTGGTGGGAGGCATGATACGCAGTATTTT. Translating it yields CASSIGGRHDTQYF. The chain carries TRBV19 and TRBJ2-3; D might be TRBD2 (6 bases). The CDR3 is made up of 14 amino acids. Trimming removed 3 bases from V and 6 bases from J, with 13 bases in between. Per germline, CDR1 LNHDA and CDR2 SQIVND (reference sequence).